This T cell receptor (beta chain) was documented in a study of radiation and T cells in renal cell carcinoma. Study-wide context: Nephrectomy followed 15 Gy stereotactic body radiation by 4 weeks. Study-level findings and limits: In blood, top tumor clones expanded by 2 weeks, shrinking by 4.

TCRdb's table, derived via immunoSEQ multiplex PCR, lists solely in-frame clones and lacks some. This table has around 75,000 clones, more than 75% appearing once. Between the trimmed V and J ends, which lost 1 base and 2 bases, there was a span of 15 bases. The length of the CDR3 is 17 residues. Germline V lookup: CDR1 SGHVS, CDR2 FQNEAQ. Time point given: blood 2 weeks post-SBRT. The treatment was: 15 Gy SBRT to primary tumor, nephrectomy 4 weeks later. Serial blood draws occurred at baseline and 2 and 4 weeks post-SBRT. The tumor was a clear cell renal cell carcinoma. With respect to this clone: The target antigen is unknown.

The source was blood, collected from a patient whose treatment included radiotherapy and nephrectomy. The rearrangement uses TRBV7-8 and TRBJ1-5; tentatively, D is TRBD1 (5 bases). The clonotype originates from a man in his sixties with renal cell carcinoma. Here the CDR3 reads CASSLDPREAGNQPQHF. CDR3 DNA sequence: TGTGCCAGCAGCTTAGACCCCAGGGAGGCAGGCAATCAGCCCCAGCATTTT.